The 12 T cell receptor beta chains listed next were all sequenced from one sample in a study of identical twins. TCRdb reanalysed the 5' RACE reads using MiXCR and keeps one entry per CDR3 protein. Of about 530,000 distinct CDR3 sequences listed, 20% to 25% are singletons. The data also belong to a second study, concerning yellow fever vaccine responses in identical twins.

The sequenced sample consisted of CD4+ T cells sorted from blood. These receptors were obtained from a woman aged 18 to 35 in good health.

CDR3 region: CASSSVPQGAGEAFF. CDR3 bases: TGTGCCAGCAGTTCCGTACCACAGGGGGCAGGTGAAGCTTTCTTT. This chain uses TRBV12-3 or TRBV12-4 with TRBJ1-1, with 9 bases lining up with TRBD1. V was pared by 4 bases and J by 7 bases, with 10 bases of the junction left unmatched. This CDR3 has 15 amino acids.

In this sample, this clonotype turned up a few times. J is TRBJ2-2 and V is TRBV27; D gene unclear. The germline V gene encodes CDR1 MNHEY and CDR2 SMNVEV (reference sequence). CDR3 length: 14 residues. The V end was cut by 7 bases, the J end by 0 bases, with 9 bases between. CDR3 sequence (DNA): TGTGCCAGCACAACACGGGCGAACACCGGGGAGCTGTTTTTT. It encodes CASTTRANTGELFF.

The chain employs TRBV3-1 and TRBJ2-7, with TRBD2 as a possible D gene (5 bases). The germline gives CDR1 LGHDT, CDR2 YNNKEL (reference sequence). The CDR3 runs 14 residues. Trimming removed 4 bases at V and 2 bases at J, with 12 bases between. In DNA form, the CDR3 reads TGTGCCAGCAGCCCCTACGCACTAGCCTACGAGCAGTACTTC. Amino acids: CASSPYALAYEQYF.

This clonotype was picked up a small number of times. The chain links TRBV29-1 to TRBJ2-2; D perhaps matches TRBD2 (6 bases). CDR1 is SQVTM and CDR2 is ANQGSEA in the germline V gene. This CDR3 is 13 amino acids long. The CDR3 sequence is CTKCGDCTGELFF. For the CDR3, the DNA is TGCACCAAATGTGGGGACTGCACCGGGGAGCTGTTTTTT.

This clonotype was seen a handful of times. This chain links TRBV5-1 with TRBJ2-3, with 10 bases that match TRBD2. V was pared by 4 bases and J by 2 bases, with 7 bases of the junction left unmatched. Germline CDR1 is SGHRS and CDR2 is YFSETQ. This CDR3 contains 16 residues. CDR3 amino acids: CASSLRTSGDTDTQYF. The CDR3 DNA reads as TGCGCCAGCAGCCTTCGGACTAGCGGAGACACAGATACGCAGTATTTT.

CDR3 nucleotides: TGTGCCAGCAGTTTAGTTCGGGGGACTACTCCCTACGAGCAGTACTTC. Its protein is CASSLVRGTTPYEQYF. The chain carries TRBV12-3 or TRBV12-4 and TRBJ2-7, with 7 nucleotides matching TRBD2. Trimming cost V 1 base and J 2 bases; bases outside gene matches: 8. CDR3 length equals 16 residues.

CDR3 amino acids: CASSLTGNPRLAKNIQYF. The CDR3 nucleotides are TGTGCCAGCAGTTTGACAGGAAATCCCCGACTAGCCAAAAACATTCAGTACTTC. The chain employs TRBV28 and TRBJ2-4; TRBD1 is a possible D gene (6 bases). V lost 3 bases and J lost 0, with 18 bases in between. CDR1 is MDHEN, CDR2 SYDVKM, per germline. This CDR3 comprises 18 residues.

At least ten counts were recorded for this clonotype. V is TRBV29-1 and J is TRBJ2-7, with D tentatively TRBD1 (6 bases). This CDR3 spans 11 amino acids. With 4 bases removed from V and 4 bases from J, the gap between germline ends came to 8 bases. Per the germline V gene, CDR1 is SQVTM and CDR2 is ANQGSEA. The CDR3 sequence: CSVGDNYEQYV. The CDR3 DNA reads TGCAGCGTTGGGGACAATTACGAGCAGTACGTC.

The chain combines TRBV21-1 with TRBJ2-3; TRBD2 is the table's D call, not checked against the DNA. TRBV21-1 is recorded as a pseudogene. The CDR3 runs to 18 residues. CDR3 DNA sequence: TGTGCCAGCAGCAGGCCTAGCGGGGGGGCAAGTCTCGCAGATACGCAGTATTTT. Translated, it gives CASSRPSGGASLADTQYF.

The sample holds a few counts of this clonotype. V usage is TRBV11-2 and J usage is TRBJ2-3, with 9 bases matching TRBD1. Germline V gene sequence: CDR1 SGHAT, CDR2 FQNNGV. CDR3 size: 16 residues. The ends lost 3 bases at V and 3 bases at J; junction bases unmatched: 7. CDR3: CASSLLVGTGTDTQYF. DNA for the CDR3: TGTGCCAGCAGCTTGTTAGTCGGGACAGGGACAGATACGCAGTATTTT.

This clonotype was detected a few times. This rearrangement joins TRBV28 to TRBJ1-2, with D maybe TRBD1 (6 bases). Trimming took off 1 base at V and 4 bases at J, with 16 bases between the two ends. Germline V lookup: CDR1 MDHEN, CDR2 SYDVKM. The CDR3 runs 16 residues. In DNA, the CDR3 is TGTGCCAGCAGTTTATCCGGCCAGGGGCTAGCCTATGGCTACACCTTC. Its translation: CASSLSGQGLAYGYTF.

The chain uses TRBV13 and TRBJ2-3, with 8 positions matching TRBD1. V shed 6 bases and J 1 base; nucleotides not matched to a gene: 6. The length of the CDR3 is 15 residues. Germline values: CDR1 PRHDT, CDR2 FYEKMQ (reference sequence). The CDR3 DNA sequence: TGTGCCAGCAGGAAAGTGACAGGGGGCACAGATACGCAGTATTTT. It specifies CASRKVTGGTDTQYF.